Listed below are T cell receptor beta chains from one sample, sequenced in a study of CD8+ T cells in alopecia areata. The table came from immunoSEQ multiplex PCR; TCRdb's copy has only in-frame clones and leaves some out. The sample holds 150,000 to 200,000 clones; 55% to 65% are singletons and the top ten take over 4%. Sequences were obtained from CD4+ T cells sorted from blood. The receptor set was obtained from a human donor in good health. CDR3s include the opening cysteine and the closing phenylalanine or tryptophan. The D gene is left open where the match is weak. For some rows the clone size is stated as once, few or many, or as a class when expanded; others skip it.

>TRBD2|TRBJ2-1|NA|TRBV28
CASTERDPYNEQFF
TGTGCCAGCACCGAGCGGGACCCCTACAATGAGCAGTTCTTC
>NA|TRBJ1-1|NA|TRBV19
CASSRGGGSREAFF
TGTGCCAGTAGTAGGGGCGGGGGATCCAGGGAAGCTTTCTTT
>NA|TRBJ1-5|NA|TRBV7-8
CASSSQYSNQPQHF
TGTGCCAGCAGCTCACAATATAGCAATCAGCCCCAGCATTTT
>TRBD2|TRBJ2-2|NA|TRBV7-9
CASRPPGLANAGELFF
TGTGCCAGCAGGCCCCCGGGACTAGCTAACGCCGGGGAGCTGTTTTTT
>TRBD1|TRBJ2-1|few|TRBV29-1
CSVEGPGQGRNKQFF
TGCAGCGTTGAGGGTCCGGGACAGGGGAGAAATAAGCAGTTCTTC
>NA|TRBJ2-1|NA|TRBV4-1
CASSQVDLIVHNEQFF
TGCGCCAGCAGTCAAGTGGACTTAATTGTCCACAATGAGCAGTTCTTC
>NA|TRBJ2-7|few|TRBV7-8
CASSLAHQGSASF
TGTGCCAGCAGCTTAGCGCATCAAGGTTCCGCCTCCTTC
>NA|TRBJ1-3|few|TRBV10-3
CAIRAVLGSRSGNTIYF
TGTGCCATCAGGGCTGTTCTTGGCAGCCGCTCTGGAAACACCATATATTTT
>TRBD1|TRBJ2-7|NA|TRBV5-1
CASSSRGQGAQNEQYF
TGCGCCAGCAGCTCACGGGGACAGGGGGCGCAAAACGAGCAGTACTTC
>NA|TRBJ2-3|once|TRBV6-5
CASSLLGTSTDTQYF
TGTGCCAGCAGTCTCCTTGGGACTAGCACAGATACGCAGTATTTT
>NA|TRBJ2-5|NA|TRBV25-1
CASSETGTPKETQYF
TGTGCCAGCAGTGAAACGGGGACCCCGAAAGAGACCCAGTACTTC
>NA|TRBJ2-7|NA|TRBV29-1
CSVVWRDQVSYEQYF
TGCAGCGTTGTGTGGCGGGACCAGGTATCCTACGAGCAGTACTTC
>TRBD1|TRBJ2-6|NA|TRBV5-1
CASSPGTGPAGANVLTF
TGCGCCAGCAGCCCGGGGACAGGGCCTGCTGGGGCCAACGTCCTGACTTTC
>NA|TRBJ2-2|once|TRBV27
CASSFRVNTGELFF
TGTGCCAGCAGTTTCAGGGTGAACACCGGGGAGCTGTTTTTT
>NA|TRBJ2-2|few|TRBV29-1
CSCSLAPGELFF
TGCAGCTGCAGTCTGGCTCCTGGGGAGCTGTTTTTT
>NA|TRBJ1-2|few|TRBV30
CAWTVSYGYTF
TGTGCCTGGACAGTCTCCTATGGCTACACCTTC
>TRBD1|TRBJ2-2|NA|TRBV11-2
CASSHRQGVSGELFF
TGTGCCAGCAGTCACAGACAGGGGGTCTCCGGGGAGCTGTTTTTT
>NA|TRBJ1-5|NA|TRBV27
CASSSEPGFYSNQPQHF
TGTGCCAGCAGTTCCGAACCAGGCTTCTATAGCAATCAGCCCCAGCATTTT
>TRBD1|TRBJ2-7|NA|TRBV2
CASSVGTVTYEQYF
TGTGCCAGCAGTGTGGGGACAGTGACCTACGAGCAGTACTTC
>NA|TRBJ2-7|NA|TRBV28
CASSGIYEQYF
TGTGCCAGCAGTGGGATATACGAGCAGTACTTC
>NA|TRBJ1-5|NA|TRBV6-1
CASSPTPGQPQHF
TGTGCCAGCAGCCCCACCCCGGGTCAGCCCCAGCATTTT
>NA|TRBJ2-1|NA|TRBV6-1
CASSMAASSYNEQFF
TGTGCCAGCAGTATGGCCGCCTCCTCCTACAATGAGCAGTTCTTC
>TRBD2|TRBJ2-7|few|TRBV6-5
CASSDGLAGGEQYF
TGTGCCAGCAGTGATGGACTAGCGGGAGGCGAGCAGTACTTC
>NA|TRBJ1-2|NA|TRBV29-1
CSVMRAGGYGYTF
TGCAGCGTCATGAGGGCGGGAGGCTATGGCTACACCTTC
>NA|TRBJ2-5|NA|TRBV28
CASSSRQGGETQYF
TGTGCCAGCAGTTCCAGACAGGGAGGGGAGACCCAGTACTTC
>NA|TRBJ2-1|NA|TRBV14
CASSRSLDTWGVRINEQFF
TGTGCCAGCAGCCGCTCTCTCGATACCTGGGGAGTCCGGATAAATGAGCAGTTCTTC
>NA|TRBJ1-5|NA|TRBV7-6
CASSSDGGTPQHF
TGTGCCAGCAGCTCAGATGGGGGAACGCCCCAGCATTTT
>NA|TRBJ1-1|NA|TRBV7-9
CASSLEGGTEAFF
TGTGCCAGCAGCTTAGAAGGGGGCACTGAAGCTTTCTTT
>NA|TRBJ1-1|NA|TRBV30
CAWDGGMGSGAFF
TGTGCCTGGGATGGGGGGATGGGATCGGGAGCTTTCTTT
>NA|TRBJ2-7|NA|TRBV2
CASSLSAYEQYF
TGTGCCAGCAGTTTGTCAGCCTACGAGCAGTACTTC
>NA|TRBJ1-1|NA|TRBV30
CAWSTPPRNTEAFF
TGTGCCTGGAGTACGCCCCCCAGGAACACTGAAGCTTTCTTT
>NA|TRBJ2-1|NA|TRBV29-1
CSVGGQEQFF
TGCAGCGTTGGTGGACAGGAGCAGTTCTTC
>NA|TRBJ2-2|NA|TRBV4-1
CASSQAPNSGELFF
TGCGCCAGCAGCCAAGCCCCTAATTCCGGGGAGCTGTTTTTT
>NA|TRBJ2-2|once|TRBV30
CAWVPSGITGELFF
TGTGCCTGGGTCCCGTCGGGGATCACCGGGGAGCTGTTTTTT
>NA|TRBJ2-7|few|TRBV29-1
CSVTTPGQAYEQYF
TGCAGCGTGACTACCCCTGGCCAGGCCTACGAGCAGTACTTC
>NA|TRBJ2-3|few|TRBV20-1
CSATLTDTQYF
TGCAGTGCTACCCTCACAGATACGCAGTATTTT
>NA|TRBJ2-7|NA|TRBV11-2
CASKGQGDYEQYF
TGTGCCAGCAAGGGGCAGGGAGACTACGAGCAGTACTTC
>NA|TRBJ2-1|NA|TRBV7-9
CASTSQGSYNEQFF
TGTGCCAGCACCTCCCAGGGCTCCTACAATGAGCAGTTCTTC
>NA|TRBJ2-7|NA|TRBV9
CASSGPWGEEQYF
TGTGCCAGCAGCGGTCCCTGGGGTGAGGAGCAGTACTTC
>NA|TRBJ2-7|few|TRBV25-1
CASSADLSEQYF
TGTGCCAGCAGTGCCGACCTCTCCGAGCAGTACTTC
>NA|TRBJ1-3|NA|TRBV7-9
CASSRQTSSGNTIYF
TGTGCCAGCAGCAGACAGACGTCCTCTGGAAACACCATATATTTT
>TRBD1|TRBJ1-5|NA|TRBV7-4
CASSLAGQGVWRNFGNQPQHF
TGTGCCAGCAGCTTAGCGGGACAGGGTGTTTGGAGGAATTTTGGCAATCAGCCCCAGCATTTT
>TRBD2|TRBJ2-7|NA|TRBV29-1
CSVSPGASGRYEQYF
TGCAGCGTCTCTCCTGGAGCTAGCGGGAGATACGAGCAGTACTTC
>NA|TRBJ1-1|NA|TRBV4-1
CASSQETNSQREAFF
TGCGCCAGCAGCCAAGAAACTAACAGTCAACGTGAAGCTTTCTTT
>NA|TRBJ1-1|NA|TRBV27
CASSFQGRTEAFF
TGTGCCAGCAGTTTCCAGGGGAGGACTGAAGCTTTCTTT
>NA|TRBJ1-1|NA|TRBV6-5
CASSSRRYTEAFF
TGTGCCAGCAGTTCCAGGAGGTACACTGAAGCTTTCTTT
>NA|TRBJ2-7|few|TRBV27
CASSTRTRLLSEQYF
TGTGCCAGCAGTACCCGGACCCGGTTGCTCAGCGAGCAGTACTTC
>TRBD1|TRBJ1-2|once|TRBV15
CATSRAATHRGDGYTF
TGTGCCACCAGCAGAGCGGCGACGCACAGGGGGGATGGCTACACCTTC
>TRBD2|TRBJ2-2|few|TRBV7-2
CASSRKPAGAATGELFF
TGTGCCAGCAGCCGAAAGCCGGCGGGAGCCGCCACCGGGGAGCTGTTTTTT
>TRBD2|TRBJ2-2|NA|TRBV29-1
CSVGTSGTGTGELFF
TGCAGCGTGGGGACTAGCGGGACCGGCACCGGGGAGCTGTTTTTT
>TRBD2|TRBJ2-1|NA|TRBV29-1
CSVGTTSYNEQFF
TGCAGCGTCGGGACTACCTCCTACAATGAGCAGTTCTTC
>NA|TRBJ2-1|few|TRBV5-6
CASSLSGTHSYNEQFF
TGTGCCAGCAGCTTAAGTGGAACTCACTCCTACAATGAGCAGTTCTTC
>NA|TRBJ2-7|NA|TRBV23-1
CASSQSVHEQYF
TGCGCCAGCAGTCAATCCGTCCACGAGCAGTACTTC
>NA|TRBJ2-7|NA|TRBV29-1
CSVEDSQSYEQYF
TGCAGCGTTGAAGATTCGCAGTCCTACGAGCAGTACTTC
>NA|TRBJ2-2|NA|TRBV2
CASSELQGGTGELFF
TGTGCCAGCAGTGAATTACAGGGAGGGACCGGGGAGCTGTTTTTT
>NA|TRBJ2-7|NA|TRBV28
CASTVPHRREQYF
TGTGCCAGCACCGTACCCCACAGACGAGAGCAGTACTTC
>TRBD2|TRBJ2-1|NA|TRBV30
CAWRGTSGRNEQFF
TGTGCCTGGAGGGGGACTAGCGGGAGAAATGAGCAGTTCTTC
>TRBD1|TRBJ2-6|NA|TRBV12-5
CASGSPGQGVSGANVLTF
TGTGCTAGTGGTAGTCCGGGACAGGGGGTCTCTGGGGCCAACGTCCTGACTTTC
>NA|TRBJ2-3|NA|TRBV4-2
CASSRTMINTDTQYF
TGTGCCAGCAGCCGGACAATGATAAACACAGATACGCAGTATTTT
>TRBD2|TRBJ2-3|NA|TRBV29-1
CSVASGERGSTDTQYF
TGCAGCGTTGCCTCTGGGGAGCGGGGGAGCACAGATACGCAGTATTTT